This TCR beta chain is drawn from a study of tumor and adjacent non-tumor tissue in lung cancer. Study results and limitations: Compared with tumor, normal lung showed significantly lower TCR diversity.

A few counts support this clonotype. The antigen is not known. The junction shows a germline mismatch at one end, possibly a read error. A modified ARM-PCR protocol with three rounds of nested PCR amplified TCRbeta. TCRdb reanalysed the multiplex PCR reads using MiXCR and keeps one entry per CDR3 protein. Of about 50,000 distinct CDR3 sequences detected, about 79% appear once; the ten largest clones hold 23%. Germline V lookup: CDR1 MGHDK, CDR2 SYGVNS. The length of the CDR3 is 13 residues. The template was RNA from unsorted bulk tissue. More than 3 cm separated this lung sample from the edge of the tumor.

The V call is TRBV25-1, the J call TRBJ1-2, with 7 bases fitting TRBD1. The sequenced material came from distant non-tumor lung tissue. The clonotype comes from a woman aged 55-70 years with non-small cell lung cancer. CDR3 protein: CVSSPQGGWGYTF. The CDR3 coding sequence is TGTGTCAGCAGTCCCCAGGGGGGCTGGGGCTACACCTTC.